Presented here are 20 T cell receptor beta chains from one specimen sequenced in a study of T cell responses to AZD1222 COVID-19 vaccine. Clones were sequenced by immunoSEQ multiplex PCR, and TCRdb holds only the in-frame ones, with some missing. The sample consists of about 160,000 clones, 88% of them appearing once. Sequencing was performed on peripheral blood, taken on day 0 of AZD1222 vaccination. The receptors derive from an adult in good health.

This rearrangement joins TRBV27 to TRBJ1-1; 11 nucleotides agree with TRBD1. V shed 5 bases and J 6 bases; nucleotides not matched to a gene: 8. Germline V gene lookup returns CDR1 MNHEY and CDR2 SMNVEV (reference sequence). The CDR3 extends over 15 amino acids. CDR3 bases: TGTGCCAGCAGTCCAGGACAGGGGGCGTTCGCTGAAGCTTTCTTT. This sequence encodes CASSPGQGAFAEAFF.

The chain links TRBV5-1 to TRBJ1-1; D gene unclear. Trimming took 1 base from V and 1 from J, leaving 8 bases between them. CDR3 size: 14 residues. Per the germline V gene, CDR1 is SGHRS and CDR2 is YFSETQ. The CDR3 protein is CASSLLRSNTEAFF. The CDR3 bases are TGCGCCAGCAGCTTGTTAAGGTCGAACACTGAAGCTTTCTTT.

This clone occurred a few times. V and J are TRBV30 and TRBJ1-1; TRBD1 matches 7 bases. The J segment lost 6 bases and the V segment lost 2 bases, leaving 3 bases of the junction unmatched. Per germline, CDR1 GTSNPN and CDR2 SVGIG (reference sequence). The CDR3 runs 12 residues. As DNA, the CDR3 is TGTGCCTGGAGTCAAGGGGGCCCTGAAGCTTTCTTT. It codes for CAWSQGGPEAFF.

The V call is TRBV7-2, the J call TRBJ1-1, with a weak D call TRBD1 (5 bases). Germline loops: CDR1 SGHTA, CDR2 FQGNSA. The CDR3 length is 15 residues. Trimming shortened V by 5 bases and J by 3 bases, and 16 bases separated the two germline ends. CDR3 in DNA: TGTGCCAGCAGCCCACCGACAGTGGGGTACACTGAAGCTTTCTTT. This codes for CASSPPTVGYTEAFF.

The chain recombines TRBV5-1 with TRBJ2-7; 7 bases are shared with TRBD1. The CDR3 spans 15 residues. The junction had 9 bases not matched to a gene; V was cut back by 0 bases and J by 6 bases. Germline V gene lookup returns CDR1 SGHRS and CDR2 YFSETQ. CDR3 in DNA: TGCGCCAGCAGCTTGGGAGGGGGCGAGGGGGCCGAGCAGTACTTC. It is translated as CASSLGGGEGAEQYF.

To note about this clone: Distinct nucleotide sequences in the sample also encode this CDR3. V is TRBV28 and J is TRBJ1-5; D uncertain. Trimming removed 3 bases from V and 2 bases from J, with 2 bases in between. CDR3 size: 12 residues. The germline V gene has CDR1 MDHEN and CDR2 SYDVKM. The CDR3: CASSLGNQPQHF. The CDR3 bases are TGTGCCAGCAGTTTGGGCAATCAGCCCCAGCATTTT.

The V and J genes are TRBV5-5 and TRBJ2-7; TRBD1 matches at 11 bases. The junction had 8 bases not matched to a gene; V was cut back by 4 bases and J by 2 bases. The CDR3 contains 16 residues. Germline V gene data show CDR1 as SGHKS and CDR2 as YYEKEE (reference sequence). CDR3 loop: CASSDRDRGATYEQYF. DNA of the CDR3: TGTGCCAGCAGCGACCGGGACAGGGGGGCCACCTACGAGCAGTACTTC. The full variable domain, completed using reference TRBV5-5 and TRBJ2-7, is DAGVTQSPTHLIKTRGQQVTLRCSPISGHKSVSWYQQVLGQGPQFIFQYYEKEERGRGNFPDRFSARQFPNYSSELNVNALLLGDSALYLCASSDRDRGATYEQYFGPGTRLTVT.

This clone turned up a few times. The CDR3 is CASSLMGGTDYGYTF. The CDR3 nucleotides are TGTGCCAGCAGCTTAATGGGGGGGACCGACTATGGCTACACCTTC. The chain employs TRBV7-3 and TRBJ1-2; TRBD1 is a possible D gene (5 bases). The CDR3 length is 15 residues. Germline V lookup: CDR1 SGHTA, CDR2 FQGTGA. V gave up 1 base and J gave up 3 bases, with 12 bases separating them.

This clone was detected once. The V gene is TRBV7-3, the J gene TRBJ1-2, with a possible D match to TRBD1 (6 bases). V dropped 6 bases and J dropped 2 bases, with 10 bases sitting between them. Germline V lookup: CDR1 SGHTA, CDR2 FQGTGA. The CDR3 has 13 residues. CDR3 in DNA: TGTGCCAGCAGTTTTACAGGGAACTATGGCTACACCTTC. This codes for CASSFTGNYGYTF.

The chain recombines TRBV6-2 or TRBV6-3 with TRBJ2-6; D is uncertain. Germline V gives CDR1 MNHEY, CDR2 SVGEGT. CDR3 length equals 16 residues. With 2 bases removed from V and 0 bases from J, the gap between germline ends came to 8 bases. CDR3 sequence reads: CASSYTEGSGANVLTF. As DNA, the CDR3 is TGTGCCAGCAGTTACACGGAAGGCTCTGGGGCCAACGTCCTGACTTTC.

The chain has TRBV15 and TRBJ2-7; D remains unclear. V lost 5 bases, J lost 0 bases, and 11 bases lay in between. Germline assignment: CDR1 LNHNV and CDR2 YYDKDF (reference sequence). CDR3 length equals 14 residues. CDR3 nucleotide sequence: TGTGCCACCAGCCCGCGGCAGCGCTCCTACGAGCAGTACTTC. This codes for CATSPRQRSYEQYF.

On this clone itself: Other nucleotide sequences in the sample specify the same CDR3. The chain recombines TRBV5-1 with TRBJ1-1, with D unresolved. The CDR3 contains 14 residues. CDR1 is SGHRS, CDR2 YFSETQ, per germline. Trimming removed 0 bases from V and 0 bases from J, with 6 bases in between. CDR3 in DNA: TGCGCCAGCAGCTTGGCCGCCATGAACACTGAAGCTTTCTTT. Translation gives CASSLAAMNTEAFF. Complete variable domain (other parts from reference TRBV5-1 and TRBJ1-1): KAGVTQTPRYLIKTRGQQVTLSCSPISGHRSVSWYQQTPGQGLQFLFEYFSETQRNKGNFPGRFSGRQFSNSRSEMNVSTLELGDSALYLCASSLAAMNTEAFFGQGTRLTVV.

The V and J genes are TRBV5-6 and TRBJ2-6; D is perhaps TRBD1 (6 bases). CDR3 length: 16 residues. Germline V gene sequence: CDR1 SGHDT, CDR2 YYEEEE. V was pared by 4 bases and J by 2 bases, with 13 bases between. For the CDR3, the DNA is TGTGCCAGCAGCCCCGGACAGACCGCTGGGGCCAACGTCCTGACTTTC. Its translation: CASSPGQTAGANVLTF.

V is TRBV5-8 and J is TRBJ1-1, with D tentatively TRBD1 (5 bases). This CDR3 has 11 amino acids. The germline CDR1 and CDR2 sequences are SGHTS and YDEGEE. V lost 4 bases, J lost 11 bases, and 12 bases lay in between. CDR3 DNA: TGTGCCAGCAGCCCCAGGGTAAACGCTTTCTTT. Translated: CASSPRVNAFF.

The rearrangement joins TRBV12-3 or TRBV12-4 to TRBJ2-2; D gene uncertain. V lost 3 bases and J 7 bases, leaving 9 bases between the germline ends. CDR3 length: 13 residues. CDR3 DNA: TGTGCCAGCAGTTTCTCGACCGGCGGGGAGCTGTTTTTT. It translates to CASSFSTGGELFF.

This clone was counted between two and nine times. This chain joins TRBV15 and TRBJ1-4; TRBD1 matches at 9 bases. Germline V CDR1 and CDR2: LNHNV, YYDKDF (reference sequence). The CDR3 loop spans 16 amino acids. J lost 7 bases, V lost 0 bases, and 6 bases had no gene match. In nucleotides, the CDR3 is TGTGCCACCAGCAGAGAATCGACAGGGGGGAGTGAAAAACTGTTTTTT. It codes for CATSRESTGGSEKLFF.

This chain joins TRBV2 and TRBJ1-1, with 7 bases fitting TRBD1. The CDR3 length is 13 residues. Losses at the gene ends were 6 bases for V and 1 base for J; bases not matched to a gene: 2. Germline V gene data show CDR1 as SNHLY and CDR2 as FYNNEI. The CDR3 here is CASRHRGNTEAFF. The CDR3 DNA sequence: TGTGCCAGCAGGCACAGGGGGAACACTGAAGCTTTCTTT.

This clone was detected a few times. This chain connects TRBV6-5 to TRBJ1-4, with D hard to call. The CDR3 covers 14 residues. The V end was cut by 6 bases, the J end by 4 bases, with 12 bases between. Germline CDR1 MNHEY, CDR2 SVGAGI. The CDR3 nucleotides are TGTGCCAGCAGCCAAGGACGGAATAATGAAAAACTGTTTTTT. It is translated as CASSQGRNNEKLFF.

Ten or more counts support this clone. The chain carries TRBV7-8 and TRBJ2-2; TRBD1 aligns across 9 bases. Germline loops: CDR1 SGHVS, CDR2 FQNEAQ. The CDR3 consists of 15 residues. The junction had 6 bases not matched to a gene; V was cut back by 5 bases and J by 5 bases. The CDR3 region has the DNA TGTGCCAGCAGCGAAACAGGGGGCGGGACCGGGGAGCTGTTTTTT. Its protein is CASSETGGGTGELFF.

The chain couples TRBV7-9 to TRBJ1-5; 9 bases match TRBD1. Looked up from germline, CDR1 is SEHNR and CDR2 is FQNEAQ (reference sequence). CDR3 size: 14 residues. J was trimmed by 4 bases and V by 5 bases; bases with no gene match: 3. The CDR3 DNA sequence: TGTGCCAGCAGCGATGGACAGGGGAATCAGCCCCAGCATTTT. It is translated as CASSDGQGNQPQHF.